This T cell receptor (beta chain) appears in the sequencing data of a study of T cell responses to AZD1222 COVID-19 vaccine. Study details: Analysis merged second doses at about 4 or about 12 weeks.

Notes on the study in general: Baseline seropositivity characterized only a handful of AZD1222 recipients. Donors, mostly white British, included more females; clonal diversity was possibly underestimated.

About this clone: What it recognizes is unknown.

The germline CDR1 and CDR2 sequences are DFQATT and SNEGSKA (reference sequence). This CDR3 is 13 amino acids long. Between the trimmed V and J ends, which lost 3 bases and 3 bases, there was a span of 11 bases. The repertoire was sequenced with immunoSEQ multiplex PCR; TCRdb's copy has only in-frame clones and lacks some. Here the sample spans roughly 170,000 clones, less than 95% being singletons. The material sequenced was peripheral blood, taken on day 0 of AZD1222 vaccination. The TCR comes from an adult in good health. The V gene is TRBV20-1, the J gene TRBJ1-1; D is perhaps TRBD1 (6 bases). CDR3 sequence: CSASGQGYTEAFF. The CDR3 bases are TGCAGTGCTAGTGGCCAGGGGTACACTGAAGCTTTCTTT.